These 26 T cell receptor beta chains were all obtained from the same sample, sequenced in a study of blood T cell repertoires in COVID-19. TCRdb's table, derived via immunoSEQ multiplex PCR, lists solely in-frame clones and lacks some. Seen here are about 36,000 clones, 85% to 90% observed once, and the top ten hold 20% to 25%. The sample comprised peripheral blood. The origin of the receptors is a man in his sixties with active or convalescent COVID-19.

The gene calls are TRBV18 and TRBJ2-1, with 12 bases lining up with TRBD2. CDR3 length: 16 amino acids. Germline CDR1 is KGHSH and CDR2 is LQKENI. With V trimmed by 2 bases and J by 7 bases, 6 bases remained unmatched. The CDR3 protein is CASSPTLAGGSNEQFF. CDR3 sequence (DNA): TGTGCCAGCTCACCAACCCTAGCGGGAGGGTCGAATGAGCAGTTCTTC. The entire variable domain, with the rest obtained from reference TRBV18 and TRBJ2-1, is as follows: NAGVMQNPRHLVRRRGQEARLRCSPMKGHSHVYWYRQLPEEGLKFMVYLQKENIIDESGMPKERFSAEFPKEGPSILRIQQVVRGDSAAYFCASSPTLAGGSNEQFFGPGTRLTVL.

The chain carries TRBV6-5 and TRBJ1-4, with D maybe TRBD1 (6 bases). V lost 5 bases to trimming and J lost 3 bases, with 13 bases between them. Germline lookup yields CDR1 MNHEY and CDR2 SVGAGI. The CDR3 is 15 amino acids. The CDR3 region has the DNA TGTGCCAGCAGTCTCTACAGGGTAGCTAATGAAAAACTGTTTTTT. It codes for CASSLYRVANEKLFF.

The gene calls are TRBV11-2 and TRBJ2-1, with a tentative D call TRBD1 (5 bases). The CDR3 is 15 amino acids. V was pared by 1 base and J by 9 bases, with 16 bases between. CDR1 and CDR2 from the germline V gene are SGHAT and FQNNGV. Here the CDR3 reads CASSLGAGFMGEQFF. The CDR3 coding sequence is TGTGCCAGCAGCTTAGGGGCAGGGTTTATGGGTGAGCAGTTCTTC.

A single count supports this clone. The V gene is TRBV3-1 (or the pseudogene TRBV3-2), the J gene TRBJ2-6; no clear D. Trimming removed 4 bases from V and 0 bases from J, with 7 bases in between. Germline V gene lookup returns CDR1 LGHDT and CDR2 YNNKEL (reference sequence). The CDR3 loop spans 15 amino acids. CDR3 region: CASSPISSGANVLTF. Written as DNA, the CDR3 is TGTGCCAGCAGCCCTATAAGCTCTGGGGCCAACGTCCTGACTTTC.

The chain has TRBV7-2 and TRBJ2-7, with 8 bases matching TRBD1. The CDR3 has 15 residues. The germline CDR1 and CDR2 sequences are SGHTA and FQGNSA. V lost 5 bases, J lost 3 bases, and 9 bases stayed unmatched. CDR3 in amino acids: CASSPGPGTGYEQYF. In DNA, the CDR3 is TGTGCCAGCAGCCCAGGTCCCGGGACAGGCTACGAGCAGTACTTC.

The count of this clone is one. V and J are TRBV5-5 and TRBJ2-7; tentative D call: TRBD2 (6 bases). With 0 bases removed from V and 5 bases from J, the gap between germline ends came to 15 bases. This CDR3 has 15 residues. Germline V gene data show CDR1 as SGHKS and CDR2 as YYEKEE (reference sequence). In DNA form, the CDR3 reads TGTGCCAGCAGCTTGGCGGTAGGAGGGGACCACGAGCAGTACTTC. It yields the protein CASSLAVGGDHEQYF.

This chain links TRBV10-3 with TRBJ1-3; a weak D match, TRBD1 (6 bases). The CDR3 contains 15 residues. Germline V lookup: CDR1 ENHRY, CDR2 SYGVKD. With 1 base removed from V and 3 bases from J, the gap between germline ends came to 10 bases. The CDR3 DNA is TGTGCCATCAGTGAGTTTGAGGACAGTGGAAACACCATATATTTT. This gives the protein CAISEFEDSGNTIYF.

In this sample, this clone turned up a few times. This sequence joins TRBV28 and TRBJ2-1, with 15 bases fitting TRBD2. This CDR3 comprises 18 residues. Losses at the gene ends were 4 bases for V and 2 bases for J; bases not matched to a gene: 6. Germline CDR1 is MDHEN and CDR2 is SYDVKM. CDR3 amino acids: CASSSGLAGGLTYNEQFF. Here the CDR3 DNA reads TGTGCCAGCAGTTCGGGACTAGCGGGAGGCCTCACCTACAATGAGCAGTTCTTC.

J is TRBJ2-1 and V is TRBV5-1, with 10 bases that match TRBD2. Looked up from germline, CDR1 is SGHRS and CDR2 is YFSETQ. This CDR3 comprises 16 residues. The ends lost 4 bases at V and 8 bases at J; junction bases unmatched: 12. The CDR3 nucleotides read TGCGCCAGCAGCGTTAGAGGGCTAGCGGGAGCGGATGAGCAGTTCTTC. Translated: CASSVRGLAGADEQFF. The whole variable domain, filled in from reference TRBV5-1 and TRBJ2-1, reads KAGVTQTPRYLIKTRGQQVTLSCSPISGHRSVSWYQQTPGQGLQFLFEYFSETQRNKGNFPGRFSGRQFSNSRSEMNVSTLELGDSALYLCASSVRGLAGADEQFFGPGTRLTVL.

The J gene is TRBJ2-3, the V gene TRBV2; TRBD1 is a possible D gene (5 bases). Trimming removed 8 bases from V and 4 bases from J, with 16 bases in between. The CDR3 runs to 14 residues. Germline CDR1 SNHLY, CDR2 FYNNEI. The CDR3: CASLPGRAADTQYF. The CDR3 region has the DNA TGTGCCAGCTTGCCCGGCAGGGCTGCAGATACGCAGTATTTT.

This chain links TRBV18 with TRBJ2-7; 9 bases agree with TRBD1. This CDR3 is 14 amino acids long. V lost 1 base and J lost 3; bases outside the gene matches: 1. CDR1 and CDR2 (germline): KGHSH, LQKENI. The CDR3 nucleotides read TGTGCCAGCTCACCACTGGGACAGGGCTACGAGCAGTACTTC. It specifies CASSPLGQGYEQYF.

The chain links TRBV6-5 to TRBJ1-4, with a tentative D call TRBD1 (6 bases). The CDR3 has 11 residues. V was shortened by 5 bases and J by 9 bases, with 7 bases between the two germline ends. Germline CDR1 and CDR2: MNHEY and SVGAGI. The chain's CDR3 is CASSQGKKLFF. CDR3 in DNA: TGTGCCAGCAGTCAGGGGAAAAAACTGTTTTTT.

The V gene is TRBV6-1, the J gene TRBJ1-1, with D uncertain. The CDR3 consists of 14 residues. Looked up from germline, CDR1 is MNHNS and CDR2 is SASEGT. The V and J ends lost 2 bases and 2 bases respectively, with 9 bases between them. The CDR3 sequence is CASSERSQNTEAFF. The CDR3 nucleotides are TGTGCCAGCAGTGAACGGTCGCAAAACACTGAAGCTTTCTTT.

This chain joins TRBV19 and TRBJ2-7; TRBD1 might be the D (6 bases). CDR3 length equals 15 residues. Per germline, CDR1 LNHDA and CDR2 SQIVND (reference sequence). Trimming stripped 5 bases from V and 3 bases from J, with 17 bases between. The chain's CDR3 is CASSEPQGKGYEQYF. CDR3 in DNA: TGTGCCAGTAGTGAACCCCAGGGGAAGGGCTACGAGCAGTACTTC.

V usage is TRBV11-2 and J usage is TRBJ2-5; TRBD2 aligns across 12 bases. CDR3 length: 16 amino acids. Germline assignment: CDR1 SGHAT and CDR2 FQNNGV. Unmatched junction bases numbered 4, after V lost 0 bases and J lost 5 bases. CDR3: CASSLEASGRVETQYF. In DNA form, the CDR3 reads TGTGCCAGCAGCTTAGAGGCTAGCGGGAGGGTGGAGACCCAGTACTTC.

V gene TRBV4-1 combines with J gene TRBJ2-4; 9 bases map to TRBD1. V lost 0 bases and J lost 7; bases outside the gene matches: 7. Germline CDR1 is MGHRA and CDR2 is YSYEKL. CDR3 length: 16 amino acids. The CDR3 sequence is CASSQDGQGKRNIQYF. The CDR3 DNA reads TGCGCCAGCAGCCAAGATGGACAGGGGAAGCGGAACATTCAGTACTTC.

The V and J genes are TRBV4-3 and TRBJ2-1, with 12 nucleotides matching TRBD2. The J segment lost 7 bases and the V segment lost 1 base, leaving 2 bases of the junction unmatched. In germline, CDR1 is LGHNA, CDR2 YSLEER. This CDR3 is built from 15 residues. In DNA, the CDR3 is TGCGCCAGCAGCCAAGGACTAGCGGGAGATAATGAGCAGTTCTTC. Amino acid sequence: CASSQGLAGDNEQFF.

The chain is built from TRBV21-1 and TRBJ2-3; the table names TRBD2, a call not compared with the DNA. TRBV21-1 is a pseudogene segment. The CDR3 is made up of 13 amino acids. For the CDR3, the DNA is TGTGCCAGCAGCCTATGGAGCACAGATACGCAGTATTTT. This codes for CASSLWSTDTQYF.

The V call is TRBV7-8, the J call TRBJ1-6; D call uncertain. Trimming shortened V by 5 bases and J by 8 bases, and 10 bases separated the two germline ends. The CDR3 runs 13 residues. CDR1 is SGHVS, CDR2 FQNEAQ, per germline. This CDR3 reads CASSPSVDSPLHF. Written as DNA, the CDR3 is TGTGCCAGCAGCCCCAGCGTAGATTCACCCCTCCACTTT.

V is TRBV5-1 and J is TRBJ1-6, with 9 bases aligning to TRBD1. Losses at the gene ends were 3 bases for V and 10 bases for J; bases not matched to a gene: 5. From germline, CDR1 is SGHRS and CDR2 YFSETQ. CDR3 length: 14 amino acids. This CDR3 is CASSSGQGTSPLHF. CDR3 bases: TGCGCCAGCAGCTCGGGACAGGGTACCTCACCCCTCCACTTT.

The chain is built from TRBV5-1 and TRBJ2-2, with D tentatively TRBD1 (6 bases). Germline V gene sequence: CDR1 SGHRS, CDR2 YFSETQ. The length of the CDR3 is 18 residues. Trimming cost V 2 bases and J 7 bases, with 24 bases left between them. CDR3 residues: CASSFMWQGQLGGGELFF. CDR3 in DNA: TGCGCCAGCAGCTTCATGTGGCAGGGACAACTAGGGGGCGGGGAGCTGTTTTTT.

The chain is built from TRBV5-1 and TRBJ2-7, with 9 bases lining up with TRBD2. Per germline, CDR1 SGHRS and CDR2 YFSETQ. The CDR3 has 14 residues. V shed 4 bases, J shed 3 bases, and the junction held 5 bases outside the gene matches. The CDR3 region has the DNA TGCGCCAGCAGCCCGCGGGGGGGTATCTACGAGCAGTACTTC. Its translation is CASSPRGGIYEQYF.

The CDR3 region has the DNA TGTGCCAGCACTCTCACGTATGGAGGAGTGCTTCGCGAGCAGTACTTC. Its translation: CASTLTYGGVLREQYF. This sequence joins TRBV27 and TRBJ2-7, with D perhaps TRBD2 (5 bases). Germline CDR1 is MNHEY and CDR2 is SMNVEV (reference sequence). The CDR3 sequence is 16 residues long. Trimming left V 7 bases short and J 6 bases short, with 25 bases between.

The chain uses TRBV6-6 and TRBJ2-7, with 8 bases matching TRBD2. This CDR3 is built from 16 residues. V lost 7 bases, J lost 0 bases, and 11 bases stayed unmatched. Germline V gene sequence: CDR1 MNHNY, CDR2 SVGAGI (reference sequence). The CDR3 loop reads CASTLAGASYSYEQYF. CDR3 bases: TGTGCCAGCACCCTAGCGGGCGCTTCCTACTCCTACGAGCAGTACTTC.

This chain uses TRBV10-2 with TRBJ2-1; 7 bases fit TRBD2. This CDR3 contains 13 residues. The junction had 2 bases not matched to a gene; V was cut back by 6 bases and J by 3 bases. Germline-derived CDR1 and CDR2 are WSHSY and SAAADI. In DNA, the CDR3 is TGCGCCAGCAGCCGGGACTACTACAATGAGCAGTTCTTC. Translating gives CASSRDYYNEQFF.

V and J are TRBV6-5 and TRBJ1-5, with TRBD1 matching over 9 bases. CDR1 and CDR2 (germline): MNHEY, SVGAGI. The CDR3 has 15 residues. J gave up 4 bases and V 7 bases, and 8 bases lay outside the gene matches. The DNA for the CDR3 is TGTGCCAGCATTTTCGGGACAGGGAGTAATCAGCCCCAGCATTTT. This encodes CASIFGTGSNQPQHF.